These 5 T cell receptor beta chains share one sample of origin, sequenced in a study of neoadjuvant anti-PD-1 for oral cavity cancer. Method: immunoSEQ multiplex PCR; TCRdb's copy keeps in-frame clones and lacks some. This sample yields 35,000 to 40,000 clones, of which around two fifths are seen a single time; approximately 15% belongs to the top ten. Time point specified: after neoadjuvant nivolumab, at surgical resection. The specimen was tumor tissue, collected after nivolumab (anti-PD-1) treatment. The receptors stem from a person aged 40 to 85 with oral cavity squamous cell carcinoma.

This clone has a handful of counts. The genes are TRBV11-2 and TRBJ1-2, with 7 bases identical to TRBD1. Germline V gene data show CDR1 as SGHAT and CDR2 as FQNNGV. After removal of 4 bases from V and 6 bases from J, the junction contained 2 bases not matched to a gene. CDR3 length equals 12 residues. The CDR3 bases are TGTGCCAGCAGCTCCAGGGGGGATGGCTACACCTTC. Its protein product is CASSSRGDGYTF.

This clone was seen repeatedly, ten times or more. The chain joins TRBV9 to TRBJ2-5; tentative D call: TRBD2 (6 bases). CDR3 size: 16 residues. V was trimmed by 0 bases and J by 5 bases, leaving 17 bases between them. CDR1 SGDLS and CDR2 YYNGEE come from the germline V gene. CDR3 sequence (DNA): TGTGCCAGCAGCGTAGGTGGGGGGATATCCACGGAGACCCAGTACTTC. The encoded protein is CASSVGGGISTETQYF. The whole variable domain, filled in from reference TRBV9 and TRBJ2-5, reads DSGVTQTPKHLITATGQRVTLRCSPRSGDLSVYWYQQSLDQGLQFLIQYYNGEERAKGNILERFSAQQFPDLHSELNLSSLELGDSALYFCASSVGGGISTETQYFGPGTRLLVL.

The chain is built from TRBV5-6 and TRBJ1-5, with a weak D call TRBD1 (6 bases). Germline CDR1 and CDR2: SGHDT and YYEEEE. The CDR3 runs to 16 residues. Trimming took off 2 bases at V and 0 bases at J, with 12 bases between the two ends. CDR3 in DNA: TGTGCCAGCAGCTTAGGGGGAAGCCTTAGCAATCAGCCCCAGCATTTT. This gives the protein CASSLGGSLSNQPQHF. Together with reference TRBV5-6 and TRBJ1-5, the CDR3 gives the full variable domain: DAGVTQSPTHLIKTRGQQVTLRCSPKSGHDTVSWYQQALGQGPQFIFQYYEEEERQRGNFPDRFSGHQFPNYSSELNVNALLLGDSALYLCASSLGGSLSNQPQHFGDGTRLSIL.

The chain carries TRBV5-1 and TRBJ2-2, with no clear D. Germline CDR1 and CDR2: SGHRS and YFSETQ. Trimming left V 0 bases short and J 3 bases short, with 9 bases between. The CDR3 sequence is 15 residues long. The DNA for the CDR3 is TGCGCCAGCAGCTTGGAACCTAGGGACACCGGGGAGCTGTTTTTT. Translated, it gives CASSLEPRDTGELFF.

This clone appeared many times. V is TRBV5-1 and J is TRBJ2-7, with TRBD1 matching over 8 bases. This CDR3 comprises 15 residues. The germline V gene has CDR1 SGHRS and CDR2 YFSETQ. Trimming took 5 bases from V and 3 from J; bases not matched to a gene: 10. The CDR3 sequence is CASRRTSGTGYEQYF. CDR3 in DNA: TGCGCCAGCAGGAGAACCTCCGGGACAGGCTACGAGCAGTACTTC.